This T cell receptor (beta chain) stems from a study of HIV-infected patients and healthy controls. There are a few counts of this clonotype. The germline CDR1 and CDR2 sequences are MRHNA and SNTAGT. V dropped 7 bases and J dropped 1 base, with 13 bases sitting between them. This CDR3 is 14 amino acids long. TCRdb reprocessed the 5' RACE reads with MiXCR, giving one entry per CDR3 protein. The sample yields tens of thousands of distinct CDR3 sequences, roughly 16% seen once. The source of this sequence is a human donor in good health. Sequencing input: CD4+ T cells from blood. The V gene is TRBV6-4, the J gene TRBJ1-1, with D perhaps matching TRBD1 (5 bases). The CDR3: CASKTGTENTEAFF. The CDR3 DNA is TGTGCCAGCAAAACAGGAACCGAGAACACTGAAGCTTTCTTT.